This passage covers 20 T cell receptor beta chains from one sample sequenced in a study of T-cell reconstitution after alpha-beta-depleted transplantation in children. Unique molecular identifiers were used to barcode this TCRbeta library. In TCRdb, the PCR reads were re-called with MiXCR into one record per CDR3 protein. Of around 370,000 distinct CDR3 sequences listed, over 9% are singletons. The sequences come from PBMCs from the stem cell graft donor, collected from the stem cell graft. All receptors derive from a human donor who donated a stem cell graft to a child with acute lymphoblastic leukemia.

This clonotype has just a few counts. The V and J genes are TRBV4-1 and TRBJ2-7, with 13 bases identical to TRBD2. The CDR3 is 18 amino acids. CDR1 and CDR2 (germline): MGHRA, YSYEKL. Losses at the gene ends were 1 base for V and 0 bases for J; bases not matched to a gene: 6. The CDR3 DNA reads TGCGCCAGCAGCCAAGTCATCGGGACTAGCGGGATCTCCTACGAGCAGTACTTC. This codes for CASSQVIGTSGISYEQYF.

This clonotype has more than one count but fewer than ten. The chain carries TRBV5-1 and TRBJ2-1; 10 bases are a match to TRBD1. This CDR3 has 19 residues. CDR1 and CDR2 (germline): SGHRS, YFSETQ. The trim removed 4 bases at V and 6 bases at J, leaving 19 bases unmatched. CDR3 DNA: TGCGCCAGCAGCCCCGGGACAGGGGATGGCGGGAGCCTAGGCAATGAGCAGTTCTTC. This codes for CASSPGTGDGGSLGNEQFF.

This clonotype was picked up many times. The CDR3 protein is CASSQMREAYNEQFF. The CDR3 nucleotides are TGTGCCAGCAGCCAAATGAGGGAAGCCTACAATGAGCAGTTCTTC. The J gene is TRBJ2-1, the V gene TRBV7-2; perhaps TRBD2 as D (5 bases). Germline-derived CDR1 and CDR2 are SGHTA and FQGNSA. The CDR3 has 15 residues. V was shortened by 5 bases and J by 2 bases, with 13 bases between the two germline ends.

The sample holds a few counts of this clonotype. This rearrangement joins TRBV28 to TRBJ2-7; D uncertain. The ends were cut back, 5 bases at V and 3 bases at J, with 20 bases in the middle. Germline values: CDR1 MDHEN, CDR2 SYDVKM. The CDR3 has 16 amino acids. The CDR3: CASSRSLRNPSYEQYF. The CDR3 DNA sequence: TGTGCCAGCAGTCGTTCCCTTAGGAACCCTAGCTACGAGCAGTACTTC.

This sequence joins TRBV4-2 and TRBJ2-5, with no clear D. Trimming left V 1 base short and J 1 base short, with 7 bases between. The CDR3 is 14 amino acids. Germline V CDR1 and CDR2: LGHNA, YNFKEQ. CDR3 in amino acids: CASSQAGSQETQYF. CDR3 nucleotides: TGTGCCAGCAGCCAAGCTGGCTCCCAAGAGACCCAGTACTTC.

This clonotype was picked up one time. V usage is TRBV28 and J usage is TRBJ1-5; D remains ambiguous. CDR3 length: 14 amino acids. CDR1 is MDHEN, CDR2 SYDVKM, per germline. V dropped 10 bases and J dropped 1 base, with 14 bases sitting between them. The CDR3 here is CAIRIGESNQPQHF. CDR3 DNA: TGTGCCATCAGGATAGGTGAGAGCAATCAGCCCCAGCATTTT.

This clonotype was seen repeatedly, ten times or more. The V call is TRBV5-6, the J call TRBJ1-2; D unclear. The CDR3 is made up of 12 amino acids. Trimming pared 3 bases from V and 8 bases from J, leaving 11 bases between. Germline V gene lookup returns CDR1 SGHDT and CDR2 YYEEEE. CDR3: CASSWGVGGYTF. The DNA for the CDR3 is TGTGCCAGCAGCTGGGGTGTAGGAGGCTACACCTTC.

This clonotype was detected many times. The rearrangement joins TRBV27 to TRBJ2-7; TRBD2 is a possible D gene (5 bases). Germline CDR1 MNHEY, CDR2 SMNVEV (reference sequence). The CDR3 is 16 residues long. With 2 bases removed from V and 4 bases from J, the gap between germline ends came to 18 bases. CDR3 in amino acids: CASSLEEAARRYEQYF. The CDR3 nucleotides read TGTGCCAGCAGTTTAGAGGAGGCAGCTCGAAGATACGAGCAGTACTTC.

The rearrangement links TRBV6-5 to TRBJ1-2; 7 nucleotides agree with TRBD1. Germline CDR1 and CDR2: MNHEY and SVGAGI. V was pared by 7 bases and J by 4 bases, with 6 bases of the junction left unmatched. The CDR3 covers 13 residues. In DNA form, the CDR3 reads TGTGCCAGCATTCTCGGACAGGCCTATGGCTACACCTTC. It specifies CASILGQAYGYTF.

The rearrangement links TRBV28 to TRBJ2-1; D is perhaps TRBD1 (6 bases). Germline lookup yields CDR1 MDHEN and CDR2 SYDVKM. The CDR3 contains 16 residues. Trimming stripped 6 bases from V and 0 bases from J, with 15 bases between. This chain's CDR3 is CASRTQGLASYNEQFF. The CDR3 DNA sequence: TGTGCCAGCAGAACTCAGGGGCTCGCCTCCTACAATGAGCAGTTCTTC.

In this sample, this clonotype turned up a few times. The chain joins TRBV4-1 to TRBJ1-5; D is undetermined. Germline V gives CDR1 MGHRA, CDR2 YSYEKL. This CDR3 comprises 15 residues. Deletions cut 1 base from V and 0 bases from J, with 7 bases between. The CDR3 loop is CASSQGPNSNQPQHF. The DNA for the CDR3 is TGCGCCAGCAGCCAAGGACCGAATAGCAATCAGCCCCAGCATTTT.

The V gene is TRBV29-1, the J gene TRBJ2-3; D tentatively reads TRBD1 or TRBD2 (5 bases each). The CDR3 runs 13 residues. Trimming removed 7 bases from V and 6 bases from J, with 17 bases in between. The germline gives CDR1 SQVTM, CDR2 ANQGSEA. The CDR3 DNA reads as TGCAGCGGCCGGGGCCAGTATTTTGATACGCAGTATTTT. Amino acid sequence: CSGRGQYFDTQYF.

This clonotype showed up just a few times. The chain links TRBV20-1 to TRBJ2-7; 11 bases are a match to TRBD2. Germline values: CDR1 DFQATT, CDR2 SNEGSKA (reference sequence). V dropped 2 bases and J dropped 2; count of bases not matched to a gene: 5. The length of the CDR3 is 15 residues. The CDR3 spells CSARLPGLAAYEQYF. For the CDR3, the DNA is TGCAGTGCTAGACTCCCGGGACTAGCGGCCTACGAGCAGTACTTC.

The chain recombines TRBV4-1 with TRBJ2-5; tentative D call: TRBD1 (6 bases). CDR1 is MGHRA, CDR2 YSYEKL, per germline. The CDR3 has 13 residues. V lost 4 bases and J lost 4, with 10 bases in between. Here the CDR3 DNA reads TGCGCCAGCAGCCTTACAGGGTTAGAGACCCAGTACTTC. Amino acids: CASSLTGLETQYF.

This clonotype was found a few times. The chain combines TRBV28 with TRBJ1-2; D unclear. The CDR3 sequence is 12 residues long. Germline assignment: CDR1 MDHEN and CDR2 SYDVKM. V lost 9 bases and J 2 bases, leaving 10 bases between the germline ends. CDR3 amino acids: CARGRGNYGYTF. CDR3 DNA sequence: TGTGCCAGGGGCCGGGGAAACTATGGCTACACCTTC.

This sequence joins TRBV4-1 and TRBJ1-1, with TRBD1 matching over 9 bases. V lost 6 bases, J lost 0 bases, and 11 bases stayed unmatched. Germline CDR1 and CDR2: MGHRA and YSYEKL. The CDR3 loop spans 17 amino acids. CDR3 in DNA: TGCGCCAGCAGGGACCCGGGACAGGGTTGGATGAACACTGAAGCTTTCTTT. Translation gives CASRDPGQGWMNTEAFF.

J is TRBJ2-1 and V is TRBV28, with TRBD2 matching 11 bases. Unmatched junction bases numbered 14, after V lost 4 bases and J lost 0 bases. CDR1 is MDHEN, CDR2 SYDVKM, per germline. This CDR3 has 20 residues. The CDR3 loop is CASSSPDSGRARSSYNEQFF. DNA of the CDR3: TGTGCCAGCAGTTCCCCGGATAGCGGGAGGGCCCGGAGCTCCTACAATGAGCAGTTCTTC.

The V and J genes are TRBV20-1 and TRBJ1-1; D unresolved. This CDR3 has 11 amino acids. CDR1 is DFQATT, CDR2 SNEGSKA, per germline (reference sequence). V lost 4 bases to trimming and J lost 6 bases, with 9 bases between them. The CDR3 coding sequence is TGCAGTGCTATCGTGGCAGCTGAAGCTTTCTTT. The encoded protein is CSAIVAAEAFF.

The chain links TRBV27 to TRBJ2-2; the match to TRBD2 covers 9 bases. The CDR3 covers 16 residues. V lost 5 bases to trimming and J lost 1 base; unmatched junction nucleotides: 5. Per the germline V gene, CDR1 is MNHEY and CDR2 is SMNVEV (reference sequence). The CDR3 spells CASSALAGLNTGELFF. The CDR3 DNA reads as TGTGCCAGCAGTGCCCTAGCGGGGCTGAACACCGGGGAGCTGTTTTTT.

There are a few counts of this clonotype. V is TRBV20-1 and J is TRBJ2-7, with TRBD1 matching 10 bases. V was pared by 6 bases and J by 2 bases, with 4 bases of the junction left unmatched. CDR1 and CDR2 (germline): DFQATT, SNEGSKA (reference sequence). CDR3 length: 13 residues. CDR3: CSAPGTGAYEQYF. The CDR3 region has the DNA TGCAGTGCCCCGGGGACAGGGGCCTACGAGCAGTACTTC.